Listed below are T cell receptor beta chains from one sample, sequenced in a study of identical twins. TCRdb itself ran the 5' RACE reads through MiXCR, one entry per CDR3 protein. The table includes around 1.7 million distinct CDR3 sequences, less than 35% detected once. Sequenced: cord blood. These receptors were taken from a newborn girl in good health. Both conserved end residues are part of each CDR3. The D gene is left open where the match is weak. The size of a clone is reported for some rows only, either as once, few or many, or as a class for expanded clones.

d_gene | j_gene | abundance | v_gene | CDR3nt | CDR3aa
. | TRBJ2-7 | . | TRBV25-1 | TGTGCCAGCAGTGAAGGGACTGGCGTTTGGTACGAGCAGTACTTC | CASSEGTGVWYEQYF
. | TRBJ1-4 | . | TRBV27 | TGTGCCAGCAGTTTCCGCAGGCCCTTTTCAACTAATGAAAAACTGTTTTTT | CASSFRRPFSTNEKLFF
TRBD1 | TRBJ1-2 | few | TRBV20-1 | TGCAGTGCTTCACCGACAGGGGTTGGGGGCTATGGCTACACCTTC | CSASPTGVGGYGYTF
. | TRBJ2-5 | . | TRBV21-1 | TGTGCCAGCAGCAATGTGACTAGCGGGAACGAGACCCAGTACTTC | CASSNVTSGNETQYF
. | TRBJ2-5 | . | TRBV20-1 | TGCAGTGCTTTCCAGGCGGTTAGGGAGACCCAGTACTTC | CSAFQAVRETQYF
TRBD2 | TRBJ2-7 | few | TRBV25-1 | TGTGCCAGCAGTGGACCAGGCCAGAGCGGGAGCTACGAGCAGTACTTC | CASSGPGQSGSYEQYF
. | TRBJ2-2 | . | TRBV6-6 | TGTGCCAGCAGGGGGGACGGGGAGCTGTTTTTT | CASRGDGELFF
. | TRBJ2-7 | . | TRBV7-2 | TGTGCCAGCAGCTTAGTGGATCAGACTCCCTACTTC | CASSLVDQTPYF
. | TRBJ2-5 | . | TRBV20-1 | TGCAGTGCTAGGGCAAGCCTCTCTGAGGGGAGAGAGACCCAGTACTTC | CSARASLSEGRETQYF
TRBD2 | TRBJ2-3 | . | TRBV20-1 | TGCAGTGCTAGTCGGCTAGCGGAGAGAACAGATACGCAGTATTTT | CSASRLAERTDTQYF
TRBD2 | TRBJ2-4 | few | TRBV20-1 | TGCAGTGCTAGAATCGCGGGAGCGGGGAACATTCAGTACTTC | CSARIAGAGNIQYF
TRBD1 | TRBJ2-1 | . | TRBV29-1 | TGCAGCGTTATCCCGGGACAGGGGCGGAATGAGCAGTTCTTC | CSVIPGQGRNEQFF
TRBD2 | TRBJ2-1 | . | TRBV4-1 | TGCGCCAGCAGTCCGATAGCGGGGGGCGGGTACAGTGAGCAGTTCTTC | CASSPIAGGGYSEQFF
. | TRBJ1-5 | . | TRBV5-8 | TGTGCCAGCAGCTTGGGCAGGTGGGGAAGCAATCAGCCCCAGCATTTT | CASSLGRWGSNQPQHF
TRBD1 | TRBJ2-7 | many | TRBV2 | TGTGCCAGCAGAAAGGGACAGGGCTCCTACGAGCAGTACTTC | CASRKGQGSYEQYF
. | TRBJ1-6 | few | TRBV21-1 | TGTGCCAGCAGCTCAAGCGGGCAGGGGTGGAATAATTCACCCCTCCACTTT | CASSSSGQGWNNSPLHF
. | TRBJ1-5 | few | TRBV28 | TGTGCCAGCAGCCTAAAGGGGCAGGAGTATAGCAATCAGCCCCAGCATTTT | CASSLKGQEYSNQPQHF
. | TRBJ2-5 | . | TRBV6-6 | TGTGCCAGCAGTTACCGCCCCGACATACTCCAAGAGACCCAGTACTTC | CASSYRPDILQETQYF
. | TRBJ1-3 | . | TRBV4-2 | TGTGCCAGCAGCCAAGGGTTGTGGGGCATAGGGAACACCATATATTTT | CASSQGLWGIGNTIYF
. | TRBJ2-7 | few | TRBV12-3/TRBV12-4 | TGTGCCAGCAGAGAGACCGACCTCCAGGTATACGAGCAGTACTTC | CASRETDLQVYEQYF
. | TRBJ2-1 | . | TRBV12-3/TRBV12-4 | TGTGCCAGCAGTTTCGGCGGGGTCTCCAATGAGCAGTTCTTC | CASSFGGVSNEQFF
. | TRBJ2-6 | many | TRBV29-1 | TGCAGCGTTGTCCTGGGCTTAGGGTCTGGGGCCAACGTCCTGACTTTC | CSVVLGLGSGANVLTF
TRBD1 | TRBJ1-2 | few | TRBV30 | TGTGCCTGGGGGACAGGCTATGGCTACACCTTC | CAWGTGYGYTF
. | TRBJ2-7 | . | TRBV20-1 | TGCAGTGTTCCAGTAGCCTACGAGCAGTACTTC | CSVPVAYEQYF
TRBD2 | TRBJ2-7 | . | TRBV7-2 | TGTGCCAGCAGCCAGACTAGCGGGAGGGCCCAACCCTCCTACGAGCAGTACTTC | CASSQTSGRAQPSYEQYF
. | TRBJ1-2 | few | TRBV6-6 | TGTGCCAGCAGCCTAAGACAGGCCCCAACGGGCGGCTACACCTTC | CASSLRQAPTGGYTF
TRBD1 | TRBJ2-5 | . | TRBV4-1 | TGCGCCAGCAGCCCCACGACTTGGACAGGGCAAGGGACCCAGTACTTC | CASSPTTWTGQGTQYF
. | TRBJ1-5 | . | TRBV6-6 | TGTGCCAGCAGTTACACGGGAGAATACAATCAGCCCCAGCATTTT | CASSYTGEYNQPQHF
. | TRBJ1-1 | . | TRBV5-1 | TGCGCCAGCAGCTTGGACCCGGGGGCGGGAACTGAAGCTTTCTTT | CASSLDPGAGTEAFF
. | TRBJ1-3 | . | TRBV6-5 | TGTGCCAGCGCGGGGATGGGACACCCACGCGGAAACACCATATATTTT | CASAGMGHPRGNTIYF
TRBD1 | TRBJ2-5 | . | TRBV30 | TGTGCCTGGAGTAAACAGGGGGCGGAGGAGACCCAGTACTTC | CAWSKQGAEETQYF
TRBD1 | TRBJ1-5 | few | TRBV4-1 | TGCGCCAGCAGCCAAGAGGGGACAGGGGGCAATCAGCCCCAGCATTTT | CASSQEGTGGNQPQHF
TRBD1 | TRBJ2-7 | . | TRBV4-2 | TGTGCCAGCAGCCAAAACAGGGGGCTAGATGAGCAGTACTTC | CASSQNRGLDEQYF
. | TRBJ1-1 | . | TRBV9 | TGTGCCAGCAGCGTAGTAGCCTTCACTGAAGCTTTCTTT | CASSVVAFTEAFF
TRBD2 | TRBJ2-7 | many | TRBV12-3/TRBV12-4 | TGTGCCAGCAGCCGCGGACTAGCGGACTACGAGCAGTACTTC | CASSRGLADYEQYF
. | TRBJ2-1 | few | TRBV20-1 | TGCAGTGTTAGCCGGGCTAGCGACTACAATGAGCAGTTCTTC | CSVSRASDYNEQFF
TRBD1 | TRBJ2-5 | . | TRBV28 | TGTGCCAGCAGTTTAGGGACAGGGGATTGGAATGAGCAGTACTTC | CASSLGTGDWNEQYF
. | TRBJ1-2 | . | TRBV12-3/TRBV12-4 | TGTGCCAGCAGTTTAGCCAGGGTAGGGTATGGCTACACTTTC | CASSLARVGYGYTF
TRBD1 | TRBJ1-2 | few | TRBV20-1 | TGCAGTGCTAGATCCCCGATGACAGGGCGGAGCTATGGCTACACCTTC | CSARSPMTGRSYGYTF